These 28 T cell receptor beta chains originate from one sample sequenced in a study of cytomegalovirus exposure and HLA in healthy donors. 13 Jbeta primers and 60 Vbeta primers were used for the PCR. Only in-frame clones appear in the TCRdb table, and some are missing; sequencing was by immunoSEQ multiplex PCR. The sample consists of approximately 110,000 clones, around 82% of them appearing once. The sequenced material came from PBMCs. The receptors here all came from a man in his forties in good health and CMV-seronegative.

This chain links TRBV29-1 with TRBJ2-7; TRBD1 matches 7 bases. The germline V gene encodes CDR1 SQVTM and CDR2 ANQGSEA. The V gene end was trimmed by 4 bases and the J gene end by 1 base; junction bases not matched to a gene: 4. The CDR3 has 13 residues. CDR3 nucleotides: TGCAGCGTTGGACAGGGAAATTCCTACGAGCAGTACTTC. This translates into CSVGQGNSYEQYF.

Comments on this clone: The sample contains more than one DNA sequence encoding this CDR3. This chain uses TRBV2 with TRBJ1-4; 9 nucleotides match TRBD1. Germline-derived CDR1 and CDR2 are SNHLY and FYNNEI. CDR3 size: 18 residues. The V and J ends lost 5 bases and 0 bases, in that order; junction bases with no gene match: 10. The CDR3 DNA reads as TGTGCCAGCAGTTGGGGGACAGGGACTTATGCAACTAATGAAAAACTGTTTTTT. It translates to CASSWGTGTYATNEKLFF. Full variable domain (rest looked up from reference TRBV2 and TRBJ1-4): EPEVTQTPSHQVTQMGQEVILRCVPISNHLYFYWYRQILGQKVEFLVSFYNNEISEKSEIFDDQFSVERPDGSNFTLKIRSTKLEDSAMYFCASSWGTGTYATNEKLFFGSGTQLSVL.

This chain uses TRBV6-6 with TRBJ1-5, with a possible D match to TRBD1 (5 bases). Germline values: CDR1 MNHNY, CDR2 SVGAGI (reference sequence). Trimming took off 5 bases at V and 1 base at J, with 12 bases between the two ends. The CDR3 consists of 15 residues. DNA of the CDR3: TGTGCCAGCAGTGACGCGGGGGGAAGCAATCAGCCCCAGCATTTT. Its translation: CASSDAGGSNQPQHF.

This clone ranks as medium-sized. The chain links TRBV19 to TRBJ1-5; unclear D gene. The germline CDR1 and CDR2 sequences are LNHDA and SQIVND (reference sequence). Trimming pared 2 bases from V and 6 bases from J, leaving 11 bases between. The CDR3 consists of 14 residues. The CDR3 bases are TGTGCCAGTAGTATATTGTCTGGCACTCAGCCCCAGCATTTT. This translates into CASSILSGTQPQHF.

The chain combines TRBV6-4 with TRBJ2-3; D gene unclear. In germline, CDR1 is MRHNA, CDR2 SNTAGT. Trimming removed 6 bases from V and 6 bases from J, with 10 bases in between. The CDR3 spans 12 residues. CDR3 protein: CASSRVRDTQYF. In DNA, the CDR3 is TGTGCCAGCAGCCGGGTCCGGGATACGCAGTATTTT.

This chain joins TRBV5-4 and TRBJ2-1; D ambiguous. CDR1 and CDR2 (germline): SGHNT, YYREEE (reference sequence). Trimming cost V 1 base and J 0 bases, with 11 bases left between them. The CDR3 sequence is 16 residues long. The CDR3 reads CASSLSLVISYNEQFF. The CDR3, as DNA: TGTGCCAGCAGCTTGTCGCTAGTTATCTCCTACAATGAGCAGTTCTTC.

A remark on this clone: The identical CDR3 is also encoded by other nucleotide sequences in the sample. The gene calls are TRBV27 and TRBJ1-6; possibly TRBD1 for D (6 bases). CDR3 size: 16 residues. The ends were cut back, 6 bases at V and 0 bases at J, with 12 bases in the middle. Per germline, CDR1 MNHEY and CDR2 SMNVEV (reference sequence). The CDR3 reads CASRPDRSSYNSPLHF. In nucleotides, the CDR3 is TGTGCCAGCAGGCCAGACAGGAGCTCCTATAATTCACCCCTCCACTTT.

V usage is TRBV5-1 and J usage is TRBJ1-6; 7 positions agree with TRBD1. With V trimmed by 4 bases and J by 7 bases, 5 bases remained unmatched. The CDR3 is 14 residues long. Germline CDR1 reads SGHRS; CDR2 reads YFSETQ. Here the CDR3 reads CASSRDRQNSPLHF. CDR3 nucleotides: TGCGCCAGCAGCCGGGACAGACAAAATTCACCCCTCCACTTT.

This rearrangement joins TRBV19 to TRBJ1-2, with 7 bases lining up with TRBD1. Germline V lookup: CDR1 LNHDA, CDR2 SQIVND (reference sequence). V lost 11 bases to trimming and J lost 8 bases; unmatched junction nucleotides: 14. This CDR3 has 13 amino acids. CDR3 amino acids: CASGRGRPFGYTF. CDR3 in DNA: TGTGCCTCAGGAAGGGGGCGGCCGTTCGGCTACACCTTC.

The chain recombines TRBV11-2 with TRBJ2-1; D is perhaps TRBD1 (6 bases). The CDR3 extends over 13 amino acids. CDR1 and CDR2 (germline): SGHAT, FQNNGV. V was trimmed by 0 bases and J by 10 bases, leaving 10 bases between them. The CDR3 spells CASSLDGTIEQFF. CDR3 coding DNA: TGTGCCAGCAGCTTAGACGGGACAATCGAGCAGTTCTTC.

The chain links TRBV20-1 to TRBJ2-7; D not certain. There are 11 residues in the CDR3. The ends were cut back, 5 bases at V and 5 bases at J, with 10 bases in the middle. From germline, CDR1 is DFQATT and CDR2 SNEGSKA (reference sequence). The DNA for the CDR3 is TGCAGTGCTCAGCAGGTGAACGAGCAGTACTTC. Residues: CSAQQVNEQYF.

This clone has a handful of counts. The chain recombines TRBV11-2 with TRBJ1-1, with D possibly matching TRBD1 (5 bases). V was pared by 0 bases and J by 4 bases, with 6 bases between. The CDR3 covers 13 residues. CDR1 and CDR2 from the germline V gene are SGHAT and FQNNGV. Here the CDR3 DNA reads TGTGCCAGCAGCTTAGATAGGGGCACTGAAGCTTTCTTT. Amino acid sequence: CASSLDRGTEAFF. The whole variable domain, remainder taken from reference TRBV11-2 and TRBJ1-1, is EAGVAQSPRYKIIEKRQSVAFWCNPISGHATLYWYQQILGQGPKLLIQFQNNGVVDDSQLPKDRFSAERLKGVDSTLKIQPAKLEDSAVYLCASSLDRGTEAFFGQGTRLTVV.

The V call is TRBV13, the J call TRBJ1-5; 7 nucleotides align to TRBD1. The CDR3 loop spans 15 amino acids. Germline CDR1 PRHDT, CDR2 FYEKMQ (reference sequence). The junction had 2 bases not matched to a gene; V was cut back by 1 base and J by 2 bases. CDR3 in amino acids: CASSLEGTGNQPQHF. In nucleotides, the CDR3 is TGTGCCAGCAGCTTAGAAGGGACAGGCAATCAGCCCCAGCATTTT.

This clone turned up a few times. The chain is built from TRBV25-1 and TRBJ1-1; the D is unclear. Germline CDR1 MGHDK, CDR2 SYGVNS. The CDR3 sequence is 13 residues long. The germline V and J ends were trimmed by 1 base and 1 base, with 4 bases remaining between them. The CDR3 sequence is CASSEWRNTEAFF. The DNA for the CDR3 is TGTGCCAGCAGTGAATGGAGGAACACTGAAGCTTTCTTT.

The V gene is TRBV5-8, the J gene TRBJ2-1, with no clear D. V was pared by 2 bases and J by 8 bases, with 8 bases between. Germline lookup yields CDR1 SGHTS and CDR2 YDEGEE. The CDR3 runs to 12 residues. CDR3 amino acids: CASSLRVHEQFF. The CDR3 DNA is TGTGCCAGCAGCTTACGGGTCCATGAGCAGTTCTTC. Drawing the rest from reference TRBV5-8 and TRBJ2-1, the complete variable domain is EAGVTQSPTHLIKTRGQQATLRCSPISGHTSVYWYQQALGLGLQFLLWYDEGEERNRGNFPPRFSGRQFPNYSSELNVNALELEDSALYLCASSLRVHEQFFGPGTRLTVL.

In this sample, this clone turned up a few times. The chain links TRBV5-1 to TRBJ2-3, with TRBD2 identical over 9 bases. The trim removed 1 base at V and 3 bases at J, leaving 6 bases unmatched. This CDR3 has 16 amino acids. From germline, CDR1 is SGHRS and CDR2 YFSETQ. The CDR3 here is CASSLSPAGGTDTQYF. The CDR3 region has the DNA TGCGCCAGCAGCTTGTCCCCAGCGGGGGGTACAGATACGCAGTATTTT.

The CDR3 DNA is TGTGCCAGCAGTCCTTTCGGGGACAGGGAATATGGCTACACCTTC. It yields the protein CASSPFGDREYGYTF. The V and J genes are TRBV27 and TRBJ1-2; 9 bases line up with TRBD1. V gave up 5 bases and J gave up 5 bases; unmatched junction bases: 9. This CDR3 comprises 15 residues. The V gene's germline CDR1 is MNHEY and CDR2 SMNVEV (reference sequence).

The chain uses TRBV6-1 and TRBJ1-2; D not certain. The CDR3 is made up of 12 amino acids. V dropped 6 bases and J dropped 2 bases, with 7 bases sitting between them. The V gene's germline CDR1 is MNHNS and CDR2 SASEGT. The CDR3: CASSPPNYGYTF. For the CDR3, the DNA is TGTGCCAGCAGCCCCCCAAACTATGGCTACACCTTC.

The rearrangement links TRBV4-2 to TRBJ1-5; D uncertain. The V end lost 1 base, the J end lost 1 base, and 11 bases lay between the germline ends. The CDR3 loop spans 16 amino acids. Per the germline V gene, CDR1 is LGHNA and CDR2 is YNFKEQ. The CDR3 sequence is CASSQGEAGSNQPQHF. CDR3 sequence (DNA): TGTGCCAGCAGCCAAGGGGAGGCGGGCAGCAATCAGCCCCAGCATTTT.

V usage is TRBV6-6 and J usage is TRBJ2-3; D call uncertain. The CDR3 consists of 16 residues. V was clipped by 6 bases and J by 0 bases, with 16 bases between them. The germline gives CDR1 MNHNY, CDR2 SVGAGI (reference sequence). CDR3 sequence reads: CASRPRPVGSTDTQYF. CDR3 nucleotide sequence: TGTGCCAGCAGACCCCGTCCGGTGGGCAGCACAGATACGCAGTATTTT.

J is TRBJ1-2 and V is TRBV25-1; 9 bases align to TRBD1. This CDR3 has 15 amino acids. Per the germline V gene, CDR1 is MGHDK and CDR2 is SYGVNS. V shed 2 bases, J shed 8 bases, and the junction held 9 bases outside the gene matches. CDR3 loop: CASSENLDRGRGYTF. CDR3 coding DNA: TGTGCCAGCAGTGAAAACTTGGACAGGGGAAGGGGCTACACCTTC.

V and J are TRBV29-1 and TRBJ2-1; 7 positions match TRBD1. This CDR3 region has 13 residues. Germline V CDR1 and CDR2: SQVTM, ANQGSEA. V lost 5 bases and J lost 3; bases outside the gene matches: 4. The CDR3 here is CSVMTGRYNEQFF. The DNA of the CDR3 is TGCAGCGTTATGACAGGGCGCTACAATGAGCAGTTCTTC.

The chain employs TRBV4-2 and TRBJ1-2; possibly TRBD1 for D (5 bases). This CDR3 contains 16 residues. Trimming removed 3 bases at V and 6 bases at J, with 20 bases between. CDR1 is LGHNA, CDR2 YNFKEQ, per germline. CDR3 loop: CASSQHRGGSPHGYTF. CDR3 DNA: TGTGCCAGCAGCCAGCACCGGGGGGGGTCCCCCCATGGCTACACCTTC.

The rearrangement uses TRBV19 and TRBJ1-2, with D maybe TRBD1 (6 bases). Germline lookup yields CDR1 LNHDA and CDR2 SQIVND (reference sequence). This CDR3 is 13 amino acids long. V was trimmed by 8 bases and J by 2 bases, leaving 12 bases between them. CDR3 region: CASQGPRNYGYTF. The CDR3 DNA reads TGTGCCAGTCAGGGGCCCAGGAACTATGGCTACACCTTC.

The chain is built from TRBV19 and TRBJ1-5; weak D call: TRBD1 (5 bases). The CDR3 runs 13 residues. Germline CDR1 is LNHDA and CDR2 is SQIVND (reference sequence). V lost 6 bases and J lost 7, with 13 bases in between. CDR3 sequence reads: CASRWWEGQPQHF. CDR3 nucleotide sequence: TGTGCCAGTAGATGGTGGGAGGGGCAGCCCCAGCATTTT. The variable domain in full, completed from reference TRBV19 and TRBJ1-5, reads DGGITQSPKYLFRKEGQNVTLSCEQNLNHDAMYWYRQDPGQGLRLIYYSQIVNDFQKGDIAEGYSVSREKKESFPLTVTSAQKNPTAFYLCASRWWEGQPQHFGDGTRLSIL.

The rearrangement joins TRBV23-1 to TRBJ1-2; 7 bases align to TRBD1. TRBV23-1 is identified as an open reading frame with a role that is uncertain. CDR3 length: 17 residues. The V gene end was trimmed by 0 bases and the J gene end by 4 bases; junction bases not matched to a gene: 11. CDR3 sequence (DNA): TGCGCCAGCAGTCAATCCGACAGGGAAACCAATCCCTATGGCTACACCTTC. Translated: CASSQSDRETNPYGYTF.

The chain is built from TRBV6-1 and TRBJ1-2; D unresolved. V was pared by 3 bases and J by 0 bases, with 23 bases between. The CDR3 is made up of 19 amino acids. Germline assignment: CDR1 MNHNS and CDR2 SASEGT. Here the CDR3 reads CASSDGVRDMHFANYGYTF. The CDR3 DNA sequence: TGTGCCAGCAGTGATGGTGTGCGGGATATGCATTTTGCTAACTATGGCTACACCTTC.

V gene TRBV7-2 combines with J gene TRBJ1-2; 10 bases agree with TRBD1. This CDR3 contains 14 residues. After removal of 5 bases from V and 7 bases from J, the junction contained 7 bases not matched to a gene. CDR1 SGHTA and CDR2 FQGNSA come from the germline V gene. The CDR3 is CASSPRQGAGGYTF. The CDR3 DNA reads as TGTGCCAGCAGCCCGCGACAGGGGGCAGGTGGCTACACCTTC. Full variable domain (remainder filled in from reference TRBV7-2 and TRBJ1-2): GAGVSQSPSNKVTEKGKDVELRCDPISGHTALYWYRQSLGQGLEFLIYFQGNSAPDKSGLPSDRFSAERTGGSVSTLTIQRTQQEDSAVYLCASSPRQGAGGYTFGSGTRLTVV.